These T cell receptor beta chains were read from a single sample in a study of blood T cell repertoires in COVID-19. Libraries were prepared by immunoSEQ multiplex PCR; TCRdb keeps only in-frame clonotypes and omits some of them. The table shows a few hundred thousand clones, with around 86% occurring only once. Sequences were obtained from peripheral blood. Receptors originate from a man aged 55 to 70 with acute or convalescent COVID-19. Each CDR3 is given with its conserved first and last residue. Clone size is given for some rows only: seen once, a few or many times, or a class if the clone is expanded.

once,TRBJ1-2,TRBV28,CASQGGGYTF
-,TRBJ1-5,TRBV12-3/TRBV12-4,CASSTRSNQPQHF
-,TRBJ2-5,TRBV2,CASSEVGTSGGETQYF
-,TRBJ2-7,TRBV4-1,CASSQVGGTYEQYF
-,TRBJ2-5,TRBV3-1/TRBV3-2,CASSQGGQGFQETQYF
-,TRBJ1-2,TRBV5-1,CASSVGHRGPPYGYTF
-,TRBJ2-5,TRBV19,CASSPSWTGKETQYF
-,TRBJ2-3,TRBV7-3,CASSRGGHGTDTQYF
-,TRBJ1-4,TRBV30,CAWSAQVALAKLFF
-,TRBJ2-1,TRBV4-1,CASSQIRAASGATYNEQFF
-,TRBJ2-1,TRBV28,CASSLRGTAYNEQFF
-,TRBJ2-3,TRBV6-2/TRBV6-3,CASSRPGGRSDTQYF
-,TRBJ1-5,TRBV2,CASSSVKGEPQHF
-,TRBJ2-3,TRBV5-4,CASSQGQAVADTQYF
-,TRBJ2-7,TRBV7-6,CASSLDRAGGPYEQYF
-,TRBJ2-3,TRBV6-6,CASSLQGGNLGDTQYF
-,TRBJ2-3,TRBV10-3,CAIRRDRGDTQYF
-,TRBJ2-3,TRBV19,CASSGGSTDTQYF
-,TRBJ2-7,TRBV5-1,CASSRNDRGIFYEQYF
-,TRBJ1-1,TRBV28,CASRQGQEAFF
-,TRBJ2-2,TRBV6-5,CATRRQGLTGELFF
-,TRBJ1-1,TRBV7-2,CASSFGRDTEAFF
once,TRBJ2-3,TRBV3-1/TRBV3-2,CASSLRTSGYTDTQYF
once,TRBJ1-1,TRBV30,CAWIVNTEAFF
-,TRBJ2-5,TRBV10-2,CASSDGGAQETQYF
-,TRBJ1-6,TRBV23-1,CASSQKIRTKDPKGSPLHF
-,TRBJ2-3,TRBV11-2,CASSFTSGGPDTQYF
-,TRBJ1-5,TRBV6-2/TRBV6-3,CASSYSLKGINQPQHF
-,TRBJ2-7,TRBV28,CASSLGSSYEQYF
-,TRBJ2-1,TRBV5-1,CASRTSNEQFF
-,TRBJ2-3,TRBV9,CASSEKRSSLGATQYF
-,TRBJ2-3,TRBV27,CASKRDRGLAGGTQYF